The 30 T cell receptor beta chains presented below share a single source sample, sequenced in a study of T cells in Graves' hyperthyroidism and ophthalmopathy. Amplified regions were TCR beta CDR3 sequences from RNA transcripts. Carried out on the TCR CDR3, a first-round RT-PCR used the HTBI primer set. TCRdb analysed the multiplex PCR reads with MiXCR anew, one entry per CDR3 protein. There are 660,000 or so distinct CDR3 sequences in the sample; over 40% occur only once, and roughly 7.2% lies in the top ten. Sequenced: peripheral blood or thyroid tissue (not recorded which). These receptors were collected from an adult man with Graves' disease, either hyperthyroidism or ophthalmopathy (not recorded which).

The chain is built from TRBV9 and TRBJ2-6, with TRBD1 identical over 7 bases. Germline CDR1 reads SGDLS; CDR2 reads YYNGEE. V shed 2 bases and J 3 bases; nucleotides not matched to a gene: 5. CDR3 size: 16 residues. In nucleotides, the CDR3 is TGTGCCAGCAGCGTTGAAGGGGGCAGTGGGGCCAACGTCCTGACTTTC. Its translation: CASSVEGGSGANVLTF.

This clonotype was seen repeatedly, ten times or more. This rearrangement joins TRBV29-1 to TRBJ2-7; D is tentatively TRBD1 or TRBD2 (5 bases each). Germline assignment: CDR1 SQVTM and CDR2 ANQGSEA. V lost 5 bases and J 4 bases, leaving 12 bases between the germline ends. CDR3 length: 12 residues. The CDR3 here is CSVQRGEYEQYF. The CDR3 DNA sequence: TGCAGCGTTCAGAGAGGGGAGTACGAGCAGTACTTC.

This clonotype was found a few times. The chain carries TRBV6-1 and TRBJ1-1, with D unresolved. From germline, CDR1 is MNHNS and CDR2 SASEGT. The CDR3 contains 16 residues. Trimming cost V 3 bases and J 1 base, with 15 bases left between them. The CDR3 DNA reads TGTGCCAGCAGTGATCAGTTCAACTGGGCGAACACTGAAGCTTTCTTT. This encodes CASSDQFNWANTEAFF.

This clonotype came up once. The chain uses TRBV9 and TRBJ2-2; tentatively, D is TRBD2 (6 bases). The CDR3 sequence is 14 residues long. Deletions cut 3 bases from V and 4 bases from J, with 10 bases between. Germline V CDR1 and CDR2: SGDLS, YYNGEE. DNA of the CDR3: TGTGCCAGCAGCGCCGGGGGAGCCACCGGGGAGCTGTTTTTT. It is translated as CASSAGGATGELFF.

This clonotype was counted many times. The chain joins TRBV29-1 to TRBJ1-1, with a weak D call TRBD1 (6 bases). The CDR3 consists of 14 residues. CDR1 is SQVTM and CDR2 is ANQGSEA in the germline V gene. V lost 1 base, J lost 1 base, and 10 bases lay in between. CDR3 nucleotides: TGCAGCGTTGAAGTTGGGGGGGCGAACACTGAAGCTTTCTTT. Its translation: CSVEVGGANTEAFF.

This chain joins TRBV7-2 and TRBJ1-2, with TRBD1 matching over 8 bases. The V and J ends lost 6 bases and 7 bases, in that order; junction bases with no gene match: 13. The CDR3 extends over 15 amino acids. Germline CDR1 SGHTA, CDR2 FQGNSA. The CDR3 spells CASSSDRGKALGYTF. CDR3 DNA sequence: TGTGCCAGCAGTTCAGACAGGGGAAAGGCGCTTGGCTACACCTTC.

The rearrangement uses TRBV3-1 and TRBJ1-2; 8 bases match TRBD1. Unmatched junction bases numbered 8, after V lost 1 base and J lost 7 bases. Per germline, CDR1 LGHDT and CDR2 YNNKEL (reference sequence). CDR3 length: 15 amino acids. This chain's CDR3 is CASSQGQGRASGYTF. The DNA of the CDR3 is TGTGCCAGCAGCCAAGGACAGGGGAGAGCGAGTGGCTACACCTTC.

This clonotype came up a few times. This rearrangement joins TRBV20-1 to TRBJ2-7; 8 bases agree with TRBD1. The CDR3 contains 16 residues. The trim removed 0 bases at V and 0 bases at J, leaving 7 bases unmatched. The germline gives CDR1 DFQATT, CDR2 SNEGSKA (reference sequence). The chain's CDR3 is CSARDPGTGDSYEQYF. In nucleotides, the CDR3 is TGCAGTGCTAGAGATCCAGGGACAGGTGACTCCTACGAGCAGTACTTC.

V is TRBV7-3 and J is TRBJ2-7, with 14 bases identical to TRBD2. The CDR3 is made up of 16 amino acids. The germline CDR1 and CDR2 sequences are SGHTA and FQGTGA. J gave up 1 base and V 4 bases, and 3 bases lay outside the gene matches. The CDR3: CASSSGLAGGSYEQYF. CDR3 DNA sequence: TGTGCCAGCAGCTCCGGACTAGCGGGGGGATCCTACGAGCAGTACTTC.

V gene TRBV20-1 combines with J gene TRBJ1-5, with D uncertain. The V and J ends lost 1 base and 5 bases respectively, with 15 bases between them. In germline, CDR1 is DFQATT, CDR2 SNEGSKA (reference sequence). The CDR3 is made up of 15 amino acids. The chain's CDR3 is CSARARAGPYQPQHF. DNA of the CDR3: TGCAGTGCTAGAGCGAGGGCAGGACCCTATCAGCCCCAGCATTTT.

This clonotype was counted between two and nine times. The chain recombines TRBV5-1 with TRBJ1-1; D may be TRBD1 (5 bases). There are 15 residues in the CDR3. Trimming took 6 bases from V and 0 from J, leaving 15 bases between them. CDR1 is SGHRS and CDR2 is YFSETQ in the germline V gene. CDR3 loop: CASTQTVGVNTEAFF. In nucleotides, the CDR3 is TGCGCCAGCACCCAAACCGTGGGGGTGAACACTGAAGCTTTCTTT.

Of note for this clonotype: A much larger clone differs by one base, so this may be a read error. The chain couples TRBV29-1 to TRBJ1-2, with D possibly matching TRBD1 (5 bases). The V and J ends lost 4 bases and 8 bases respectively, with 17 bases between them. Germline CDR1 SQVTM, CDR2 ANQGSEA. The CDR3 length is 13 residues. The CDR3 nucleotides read TGCAGCGTTGTGCCCACAGGCGTTGAGGGCTACACCTTC. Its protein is CSVVPTGVEGYTF.

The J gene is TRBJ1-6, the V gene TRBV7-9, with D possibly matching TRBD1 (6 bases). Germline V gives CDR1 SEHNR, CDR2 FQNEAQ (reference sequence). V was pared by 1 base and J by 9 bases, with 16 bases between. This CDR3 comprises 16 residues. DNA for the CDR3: TGTGCCAGCAGCTTAGGGCTGAGGGGGGCGGCTTCACCCCTCCACTTT. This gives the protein CASSLGLRGAASPLHF.

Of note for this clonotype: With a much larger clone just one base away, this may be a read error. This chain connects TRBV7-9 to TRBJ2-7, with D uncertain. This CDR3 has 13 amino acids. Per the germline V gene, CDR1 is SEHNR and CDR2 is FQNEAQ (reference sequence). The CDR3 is CVSSSDVGYEQYF. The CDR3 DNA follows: TGTGTCAGCAGCTCGGACGTGGGTTACGAGCAGTACTTC.

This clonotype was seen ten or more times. The CDR3 sequence: CASSLTHRMDTEAFF. In DNA form, the CDR3 reads TGCGCCAGCAGTTTAACCCACAGGATGGACACTGAAGCTTTCTTT. The V gene is TRBV10-2, the J gene TRBJ1-1, with D maybe TRBD1 (5 bases). The CDR3 is 15 amino acids. Deletions cut 5 bases from V and 3 bases from J, with 16 bases between. The V gene's germline CDR1 is WSHSY and CDR2 SAAADI.

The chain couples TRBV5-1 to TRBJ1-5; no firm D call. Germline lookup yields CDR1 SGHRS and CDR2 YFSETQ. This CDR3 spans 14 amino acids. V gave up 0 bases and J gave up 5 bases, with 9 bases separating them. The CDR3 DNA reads TGCGCCAGCAGCTTGGGGTCGGAAGATCAGCCCCAGCATTTT. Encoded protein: CASSLGSEDQPQHF.

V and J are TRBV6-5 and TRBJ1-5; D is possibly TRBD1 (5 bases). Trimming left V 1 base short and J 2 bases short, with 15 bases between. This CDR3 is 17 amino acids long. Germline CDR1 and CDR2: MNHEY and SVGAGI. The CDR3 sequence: CASSYFLGGLRNQPQHF. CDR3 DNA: TGTGCCAGCAGTTACTTCCTGGGGGGTCTGCGCAATCAGCCCCAGCATTTT.

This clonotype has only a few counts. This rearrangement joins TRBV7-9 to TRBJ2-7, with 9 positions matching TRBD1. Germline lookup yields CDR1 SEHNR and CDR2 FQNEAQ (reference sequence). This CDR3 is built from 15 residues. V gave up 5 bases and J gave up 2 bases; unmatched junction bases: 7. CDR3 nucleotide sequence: TGTGCCAGCAGCGCCCGGACAGGGGCCGCCTACGAGCAGTACTTC. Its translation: CASSARTGAAYEQYF.

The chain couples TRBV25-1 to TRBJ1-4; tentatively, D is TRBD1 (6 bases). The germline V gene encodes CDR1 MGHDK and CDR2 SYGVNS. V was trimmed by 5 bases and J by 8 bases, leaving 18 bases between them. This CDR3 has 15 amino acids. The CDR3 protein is CASSLSQGIGEKLFF. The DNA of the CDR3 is TGTGCCAGCAGTTTGTCACAGGGAATCGGCGAAAAACTGTTTTTT.

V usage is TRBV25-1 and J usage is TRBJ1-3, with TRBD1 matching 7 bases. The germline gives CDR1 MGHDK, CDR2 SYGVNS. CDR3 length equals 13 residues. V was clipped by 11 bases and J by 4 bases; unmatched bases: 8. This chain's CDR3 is CASRGTVGNTIYF. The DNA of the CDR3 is TGTGCCTCCCGAGGGACAGTAGGAAACACCATATATTTT. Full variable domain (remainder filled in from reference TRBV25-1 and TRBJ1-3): EADIYQTPRYLVIGTGKKITLECSQTMGHDKMYWYQQDPGMELHLIHYSYGVNSTEKGDLSSESTVSRIRTEHFPLTLESARPSHTSQYLCASRGTVGNTIYFGEGSWLTVV.

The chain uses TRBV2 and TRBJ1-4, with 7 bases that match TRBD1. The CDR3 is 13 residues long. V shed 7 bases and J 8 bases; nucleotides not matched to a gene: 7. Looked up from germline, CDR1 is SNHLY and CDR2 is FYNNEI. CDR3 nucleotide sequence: TGTGCCAGCAACTCAGGGGGTGAGGAAAAACTGTTTTTT. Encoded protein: CASNSGGEEKLFF.

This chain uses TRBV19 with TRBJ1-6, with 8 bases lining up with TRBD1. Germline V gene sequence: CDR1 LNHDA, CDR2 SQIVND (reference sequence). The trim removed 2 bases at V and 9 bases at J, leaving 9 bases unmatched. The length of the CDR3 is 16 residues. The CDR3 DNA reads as TGTGCCAGTAGTATAAGGCTGGGGGACAGGCGTTCACCCCTCCACTTT. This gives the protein CASSIRLGDRRSPLHF.

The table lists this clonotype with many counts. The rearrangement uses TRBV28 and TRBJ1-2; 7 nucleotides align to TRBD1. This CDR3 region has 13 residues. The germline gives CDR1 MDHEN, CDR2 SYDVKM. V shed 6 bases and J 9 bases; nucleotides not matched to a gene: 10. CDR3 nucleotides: TGTGCCAGCAGCTCCTCCGACAGGGATCGCTACACCTTC. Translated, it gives CASSSSDRDRYTF.

The CDR3 spells CASSYTNYGYTF. Here the CDR3 DNA reads TGTGCCAGCAGCTATACGAACTATGGCTACACCTTC. This chain connects TRBV5-6 to TRBJ1-2; no reliable D call. V shed 3 bases and J shed 2 bases, with 5 bases lying between them. CDR1 is SGHDT and CDR2 is YYEEEE in the germline V gene. The CDR3 loop spans 12 amino acids.

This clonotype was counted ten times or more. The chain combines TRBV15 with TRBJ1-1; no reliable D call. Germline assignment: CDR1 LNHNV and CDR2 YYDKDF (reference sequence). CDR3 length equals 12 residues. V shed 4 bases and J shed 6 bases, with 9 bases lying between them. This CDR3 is CATSKVASEAFF. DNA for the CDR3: TGTGCCACCAGCAAGGTCGCGTCTGAAGCTTTCTTT.

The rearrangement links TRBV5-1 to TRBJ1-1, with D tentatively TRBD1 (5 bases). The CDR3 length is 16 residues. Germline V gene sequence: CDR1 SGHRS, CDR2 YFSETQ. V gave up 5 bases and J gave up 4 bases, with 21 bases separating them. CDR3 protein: CASRLGKRDSTTEAFF. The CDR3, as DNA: TGCGCCAGCAGACTGGGAAAACGGGACTCGACCACTGAAGCTTTCTTT.

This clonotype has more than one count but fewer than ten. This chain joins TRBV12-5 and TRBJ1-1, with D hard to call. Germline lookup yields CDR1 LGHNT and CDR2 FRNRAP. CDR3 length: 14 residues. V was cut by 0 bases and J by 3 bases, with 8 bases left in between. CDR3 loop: CASGLVRSHTEAFF. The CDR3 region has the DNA TGTGCTAGTGGTTTGGTAAGGTCTCACACTGAAGCTTTCTTT.

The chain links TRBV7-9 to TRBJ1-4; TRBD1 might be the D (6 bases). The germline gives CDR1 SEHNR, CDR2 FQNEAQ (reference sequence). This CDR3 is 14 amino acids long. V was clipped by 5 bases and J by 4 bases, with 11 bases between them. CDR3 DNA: TGTGCCAGCAGCCAAGGCAGGGGTAATGAAAAACTGTTTTTT. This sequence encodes CASSQGRGNEKLFF.

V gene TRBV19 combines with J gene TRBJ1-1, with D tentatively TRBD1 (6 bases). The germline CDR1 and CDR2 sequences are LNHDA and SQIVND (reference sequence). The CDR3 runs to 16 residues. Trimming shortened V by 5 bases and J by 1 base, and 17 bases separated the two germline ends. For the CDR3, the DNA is TGTGCCAGTAGTTCCTTGGACGGGGGACAGAACACTGAAGCTTTCTTT. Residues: CASSSLDGGQNTEAFF.

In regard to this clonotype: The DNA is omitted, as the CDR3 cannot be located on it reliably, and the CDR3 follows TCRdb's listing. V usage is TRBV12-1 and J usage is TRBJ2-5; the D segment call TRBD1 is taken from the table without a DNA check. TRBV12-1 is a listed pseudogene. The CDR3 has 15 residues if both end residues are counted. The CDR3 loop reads CASSFGTGIQETQYF.